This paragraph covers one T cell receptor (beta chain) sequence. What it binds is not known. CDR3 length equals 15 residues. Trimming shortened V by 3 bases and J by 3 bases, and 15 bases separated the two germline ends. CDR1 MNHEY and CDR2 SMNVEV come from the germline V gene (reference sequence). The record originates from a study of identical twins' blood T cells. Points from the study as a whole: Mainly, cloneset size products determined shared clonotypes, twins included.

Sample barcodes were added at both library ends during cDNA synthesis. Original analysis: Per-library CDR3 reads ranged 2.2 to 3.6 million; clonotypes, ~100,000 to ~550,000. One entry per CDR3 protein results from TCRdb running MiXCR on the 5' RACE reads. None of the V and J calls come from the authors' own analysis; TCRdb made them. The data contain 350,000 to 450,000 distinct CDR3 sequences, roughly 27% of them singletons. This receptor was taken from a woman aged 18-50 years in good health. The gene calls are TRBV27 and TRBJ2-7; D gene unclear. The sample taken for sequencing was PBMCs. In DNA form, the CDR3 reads TGTGCCAGCAGTTTGGGTGCGGCACTAATCTACGAGCAGTACTTC. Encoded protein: CASSLGAALIYEQYF.